This T cell receptor beta chain was sequenced during a study of shared clonotypes between healthy human individuals. Findings of the study overall: The study found lower generation probabilities in non-shared clonotypes than in those shared by all four donors.

Measured with immunoSEQ multiplex PCR; TCRdb has only the in-frame clones, and not every one. The data contain roughly 2.6 million clones, more than 80% of them singletons. As to this clone: Antigen: not known.

Germline V lookup: CDR1 SQVTM, CDR2 ANQGSEA. Deletions cut 7 bases from V and 0 bases from J, with 9 bases between. There are 13 residues in the CDR3. The sequence derives from a man younger than 35 in good health. The sequenced material came from naive CD4+ T cells sorted from blood. Subset: CD45RA+ positively selected. V and J are TRBV29-1 and TRBJ1-4; D may be TRBD1 (5 bases). CDR3 sequence (DNA): TGCAGCGCTCAGGGTGCAACTAATGAAAAACTGTTTTTT. Its protein is CSAQGATNEKLFF.